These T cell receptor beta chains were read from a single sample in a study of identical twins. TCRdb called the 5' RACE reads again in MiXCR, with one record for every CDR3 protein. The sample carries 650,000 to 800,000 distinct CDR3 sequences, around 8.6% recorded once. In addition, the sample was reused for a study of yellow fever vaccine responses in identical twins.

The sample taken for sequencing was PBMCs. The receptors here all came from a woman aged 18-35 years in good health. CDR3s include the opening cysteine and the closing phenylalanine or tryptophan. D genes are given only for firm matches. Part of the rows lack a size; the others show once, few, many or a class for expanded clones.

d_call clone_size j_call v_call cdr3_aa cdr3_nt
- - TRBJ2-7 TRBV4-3 CASSQDTTTLGGEQYF TGCGCCAGCAGCCAAGATACGACTACACTAGGGGGAGAGCAGTACTTC
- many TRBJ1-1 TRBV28 CASRSPGVSRAFF TGTGCCAGCAGATCTCCTGGGGTGTCCAGAGCTTTCTTT
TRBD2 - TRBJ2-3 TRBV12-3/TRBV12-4 CASSPIGRTDTQYF TGTGCCAGCAGTCCTATCGGGAGGACGGATACGCAGTATTTT
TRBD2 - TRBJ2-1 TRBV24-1 CATSMAGGGTRYNEQFF TGTGCCACCTCGATGGCTGGCGGGGGGACCCGTTACAATGAGCAGTTCTTC
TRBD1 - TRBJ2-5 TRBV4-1 CASSQPGQGKTQYF TGCGCCAGCAGCCAACCCGGACAGGGCAAGACCCAGTACTTC
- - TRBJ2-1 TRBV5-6 CASSPMDSNEQFF TGTGCCAGCAGCCCGATGGACAGCAATGAGCAGTTCTTC
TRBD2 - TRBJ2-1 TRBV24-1 CATSDVTGTTSYNEQFF TGTGCCACCAGTGATGTGACCGGGACTACCTCCTACAATGAGCAGTTCTTC
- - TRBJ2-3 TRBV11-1 CASSSPLSRLTVTDTQYF TGTGCCAGCAGCTCCCCTTTATCAAGGCTTACGGTCACAGATACGCAGTATTTT
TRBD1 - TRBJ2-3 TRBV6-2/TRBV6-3 CASSYPEGTGYTDTQYF TGTGCCAGCAGTTACCCGGAAGGGACAGGGTACACAGATACGCAGTATTTT
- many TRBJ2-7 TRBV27 CASAEVGGYLNEQYF TGTGCCAGCGCCGAAGTAGGAGGATACCTTAACGAGCAGTACTTC
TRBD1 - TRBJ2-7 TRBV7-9 CASSLGDRLNTGQYF TGTGCCAGCAGCTTAGGGGACAGACTCAACACCGGGCAGTACTTC
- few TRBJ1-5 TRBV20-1 CSASGRNQPQHF TGCAGTGCCAGCGGGCGCAACCAGCCCCAGCATTTT
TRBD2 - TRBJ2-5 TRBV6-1 CASRQIAGGETQYF TGTGCCAGCAGACAGATAGCGGGGGGGGAGACCCAGTACTTC
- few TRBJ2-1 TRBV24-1 CATSDQLAIGKFF TGTGCCACCAGTGACCAACTAGCCATTGGGAAGTTCTTC
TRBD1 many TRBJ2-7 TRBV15 CATSRQPPGQGYSEQYF TGTGCCACCAGCAGGCAACCTCCGGGACAGGGGTATAGTGAGCAGTACTTC
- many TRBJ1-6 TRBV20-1 CSARQGSNSPLHF TGCAGTGCTAGACAGGGAAGCAATTCACCCCTCCACTTT
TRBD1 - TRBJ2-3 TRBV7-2 CASSTAGTGVPDTQYF TGTGCCAGCAGCACCGCCGGGACAGGGGTCCCAGATACGCAGTATTTT
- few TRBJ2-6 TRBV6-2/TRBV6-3 CASTQGYGANVLTF TGTGCCAGCACTCAGGGTTATGGGGCCAACGTCCTGACTTTC
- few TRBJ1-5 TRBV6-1 CASFLGWENQPQHF TGTGCCAGCTTCTTAGGATGGGAGAATCAGCCCCAGCATTTT
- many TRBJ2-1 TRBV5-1 CASSFEGAWEQFF TGCGCCAGCAGCTTTGAGGGAGCCTGGGAGCAGTTCTTC
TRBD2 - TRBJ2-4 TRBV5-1 CASSLELGSGGLAKNIQYF TGCGCCAGCAGCTTGGAGTTGGGTAGCGGGGGACTAGCCAAAAACATTCAGTACTTC
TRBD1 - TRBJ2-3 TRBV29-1 CSVGWDRKGTDTQYF TGCAGCGTGGGGTGGGACAGGAAGGGCACAGATACGCAGTATTTT
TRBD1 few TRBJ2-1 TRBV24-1 CATSEGQGAYFEQSF TGTGCCACCAGTGAGGGACAGGGGGCGTATTTTGAGCAGTCCTTC
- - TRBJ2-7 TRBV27 CASSLFGERGEQYF TGTGCCAGCAGTTTATTCGGGGAACGGGGGGAGCAGTACTTC
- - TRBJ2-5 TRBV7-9 CASSLASGEGETQYF TGTGCCAGCAGCTTAGCGTCAGGGGAAGGAGAGACCCAGTACTTC
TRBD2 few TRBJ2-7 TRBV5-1 CASTPRGGTTYEQYF TGCGCCAGCACCCCAAGGGGAGGGACGACCTACGAGCAGTACTTC
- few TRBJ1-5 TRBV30 CAWSHGEGSNQPQHF TGTGCCTGGAGTCATGGGGAAGGGAGCAATCAGCCCCAGCATTTT
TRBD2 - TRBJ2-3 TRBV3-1 CASSQVSGGSSTDTQYF TGTGCCAGCAGCCAGGTTAGCGGGGGGTCTAGCACAGATACGCAGTATTTT
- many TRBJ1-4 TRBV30 CAWNSVATNEKLFF TGTGCCTGGAATTCCGTCGCAACTAATGAAAAACTGTTTTTT
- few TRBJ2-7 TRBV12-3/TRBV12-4 CASRGINEQYF TGTGCCAGCAGGGGGATAAACGAGCAGTACTTC
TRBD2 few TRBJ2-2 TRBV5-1 CASSGTSNAGELFF TGCGCCAGCAGCGGGACTAGCAACGCCGGGGAGCTGTTTTTT
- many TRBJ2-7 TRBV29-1 CSVVEAYEQYF TGCAGCGTTGTAGAGGCCTACGAGCAGTACTTC
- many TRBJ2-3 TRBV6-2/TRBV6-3 CASSLADRGSGTDTQYF TGTGCCAGCAGCCTCGCGGACCGGGGGTCAGGCACAGATACGCAGTATTTT
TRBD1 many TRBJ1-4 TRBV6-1 CASRMDRVNEKLFF TGTGCCAGCAGGATGGACAGGGTTAATGAAAAACTGTTTTTT
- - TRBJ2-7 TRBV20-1 CSARGTDRPYEQYF TGCAGTGCTAGAGGGACAGACCGGCCCTACGAGCAGTACTTC
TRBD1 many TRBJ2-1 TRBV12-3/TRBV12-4 CASSSLDRATIEQFF TGTGCCAGCAGTTCCCTGGACAGGGCGACAATTGAGCAGTTCTTC
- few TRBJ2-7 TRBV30 CAWSVLIGEQYF TGTGCCTGGAGTGTACTCATTGGCGAGCAGTACTTC
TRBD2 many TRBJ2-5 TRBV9 CASSVDPSGGVQETQYF TGTGCCAGCAGCGTAGACCCCAGCGGGGGGGTCCAAGAGACCCAGTACTTC
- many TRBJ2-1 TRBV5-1 CASSLLNSEYNEQFF TGCGCCAGCAGCTTGCTTAACAGCGAGTACAATGAGCAGTTCTTC
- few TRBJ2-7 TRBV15 CATSLQRPGEQYF TGTGCCACCAGCTTACAGCGCCCGGGCGAGCAGTACTTC
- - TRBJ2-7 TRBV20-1 CSAEDSPYEQYF TGCAGTGCCGAAGACAGTCCCTACGAGCAGTACTTC
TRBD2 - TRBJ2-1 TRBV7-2 CASSWLAVLYNEQFF TGTGCCAGCAGCTGGCTAGCGGTTCTTTACAATGAGCAGTTCTTC
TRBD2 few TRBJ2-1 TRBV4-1 CASSPREAIDNEQFF TGCGCCAGCAGCCCACGGGAGGCCATAGACAATGAGCAGTTCTTC
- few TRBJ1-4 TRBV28 CASSSKSESDEKLFF TGTGCCAGCAGCAGCAAATCCGAAAGTGATGAAAAACTGTTTTTT
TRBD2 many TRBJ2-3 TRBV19 CASLRGGGSTDTQYF TGTGCCAGCCTGCGCGGGGGGGGGTCCACAGATACGCAGTATTTT
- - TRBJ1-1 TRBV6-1 CASNLQQGIRTEAFF TGTGCCAGCAACTTGCAACAGGGTATACGGACTGAAGCTTTCTTT
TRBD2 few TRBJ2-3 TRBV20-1 CSARAGGSTDTQYF TGCAGTGCCAGAGCGGGGGGGAGCACAGATACGCAGTATTTT
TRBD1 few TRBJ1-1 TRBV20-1 CSAPGQFLNTEAFF TGCAGTGCCCCGGGACAGTTCTTGAACACTGAAGCTTTCTTT
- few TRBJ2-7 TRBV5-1 CASSLAGKGKGEQYF TGCGCCAGCAGCTTGGCCGGGAAGGGGAAAGGCGAGCAGTACTTC
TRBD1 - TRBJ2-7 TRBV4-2 CASQPGQIYEQYF TGTGCCAGCCAACCGGGACAGATATACGAGCAGTACTTC
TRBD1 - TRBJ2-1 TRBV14 CASSQRRTGGYNEQFF TGTGCCAGCAGCCAAAGGAGGACAGGGGGATACAATGAGCAGTTCTTC